A selection of T cell receptor beta chains follows, all from one sample in a study of blood T cell repertoires in COVID-19. Profiling relied on immunoSEQ multiplex PCR, and the TCRdb table lists in-frame clones only, not all of them. The sample consists of 90,000 to 120,000 clones, about 89% of them appearing once. The sequenced sample consisted of peripheral blood. Receptors were obtained from a woman younger than 45 with acute or convalescent COVID-19. The CDR3 runs from the conserved cysteine through the conserved F or W. A D gene is named only where the DNA matches it firmly. Clone sizes are given selectively: once, few, many, or a class where the clone is expanded.

v_call	cdr3_length	j_call	d_call	clone_size	cdr3_nt	cdr3_aa
TRBV19	15	TRBJ1-1	.	few	TGTGCCAGTAGCCGCTGGGATACAGGGAACACTGAAGCTTTCTTT	CASSRWDTGNTEAFF
TRBV9	17	TRBJ2-5	TRBD2	.	TGTGCCAGCAGCGCCGGCTTTAGCGGGGGGATCCAAGAGACCCAGTACTTC	CASSAGFSGGIQETQYF
TRBV5-1	13	TRBJ2-7	.	.	TGCGCCAGCAGCTCTCCGGGAACGTACGAGCAGTACTTC	CASSSPGTYEQYF
TRBV28	14	TRBJ2-7	.	.	TGTGCCAGCAGTTCCCCGGGACTCTCCTACGAGCAGTACTTC	CASSSPGLSYEQYF
TRBV29-1	15	TRBJ1-3	.	.	TGCAGCGTTGTAAGCGCGGACACTTATGGAAACACCATATATTTT	CSVVSADTYGNTIYF
TRBV4-2	15	TRBJ1-5	.	.	TGTGCCAGCAGCCGAAGTGAGGATAGCAATCAGCCCCAGCATTTT	CASSRSEDSNQPQHF
TRBV14	13	TRBJ2-4	TRBD2	.	TGTGCCAGCAGCCAAGCCCCTAGCGGGGGGTTATACTTC	CASSQAPSGGLYF
TRBV18	17	TRBJ2-7	TRBD2	.	TGTGCCAGCTCACCATCTAGTCTCGGGGGGGCCAGTTACGAGCAGTACTTC	CASSPSSLGGASYEQYF
TRBV12-3/TRBV12-4	13	TRBJ1-5	.	.	TGTGCCAGCAGGGACAGTAGCAATCAGCCCCAGCATTTT	CASRDSSNQPQHF
TRBV11-2	17	TRBJ2-3	.	.	TGTGCCAGCAGCTTAGTAACGGTAACGGGAGTGGCAGATACGCAGTATTTT	CASSLVTVTGVADTQYF
TRBV6-2/TRBV6-3	18	TRBJ2-1	TRBD2	.	TGTGCCAGCAGCCCCGGGACTAGCGGCATCAAGGCCTACAATGAGCAGTTCTTC	CASSPGTSGIKAYNEQFF
TRBV4-3	13	TRBJ2-5	.	.	TGCGCCAGCAGCCAATACGGCGGAGAGACCCAGTACTTC	CASSQYGGETQYF
TRBV3-1/TRBV3-2	16	TRBJ1-1	.	once	TGTGCCAGCAGCCGTGACCTTTTCATGGGCAGCACTGAAGCTTTCTTT	CASSRDLFMGSTEAFF
TRBV28	15	TRBJ2-5	TRBD2	.	TGTGCCAGCAGTGCCATCTTAGCGGGAGGAGAGACCCAGTACTTC	CASSAILAGGETQYF
TRBV7-9	12	TRBJ1-2	.	once	TGTGCCAGCAGCTTAGGGGACAATGGCTACACCTTC	CASSLGDNGYTF
TRBV6-5	12	TRBJ1-4	TRBD1	.	TGTGCCAGCCGGGGACAGAATGAAAAACTGTTTTTT	CASRGQNEKLFF
TRBV28	11	TRBJ2-7	TRBD1	.	TGTGCCAGCAGTTTGGGGGACAGGCAGTACTTC	CASSLGDRQYF
TRBV6-5	13	TRBJ1-2	.	.	TGTGCCAGCAGCAGGACAACAAACTATGGCTACACCTTC	CASSRTTNYGYTF
TRBV9	18	TRBJ2-6	TRBD2	.	TGTGCCAGCAGCGAGACTAGCGGGGGTGGCTCTGGGGCCAACGTCCTGACTTTC	CASSETSGGGSGANVLTF
TRBV7-9	15	TRBJ1-3	.	.	TGTGCCAGCAGCAAACAGGGATTTGGCGGAAACACCATATATTTT	CASSKQGFGGNTIYF
TRBV7-2	16	TRBJ1-6	.	.	TGTGCCAGCAGCTTAGAATTAGCAGGGTCGAATTCACCCCTCCACTTT	CASSLELAGSNSPLHF
TRBV12-3/TRBV12-4	13	TRBJ2-3	.	.	TGTGCCAGCAGTTTACAGACTGCAGATACGCAGTATTTT	CASSLQTADTQYF
TRBV28	14	TRBJ1-5	.	.	TGTGCCAGCAGTATCTTGGGCCCCAATCAGCCCCAGCATTTT	CASSILGPNQPQHF
TRBV9	12	TRBJ1-2	TRBD1	.	TGTGCCAGCAGGGGACAGGGGGTAGGCTACACCTTC	CASRGQGVGYTF
TRBV18	14	TRBJ1-1	.	.	TGTGCCAGCTCACCACGCCCAGGGAACACTGAAGCTTTCTTT	CASSPRPGNTEAFF
TRBV5-1	17	TRBJ2-7	TRBD1	.	TGCGCCAGCAGCATGCCCGAAAGAGGGACAGGGCAGGGAGAGCAGTACTTC	CASSMPERGTGQGEQYF
TRBV9	13	TRBJ1-5	.	.	TGTGCCAGCAGCCCGGGCAGTGGAGGAACCCAGCATTTT	CASSPGSGGTQHF
TRBV5-4	14	TRBJ1-4	TRBD1	.	TGTGCCAGCAGTCGACAGGGATGGAATGAAAAACTGTTTTTT	CASSRQGWNEKLFF
TRBV7-9	14	TRBJ1-3	.	.	TGTGCCGGGCGGGATGGAGACTCTGGAAACACCATATATTTT	CAGRDGDSGNTIYF
TRBV27	13	TRBJ2-1	TRBD1	.	TGTGCCAGCAGGACAGGGTCGTGGAATGAGCAGTTCTTC	CASRTGSWNEQFF
TRBV24-1	17	TRBJ1-4	TRBD1	.	TGTGCCACCTCAGTGACCCTGGCCGGGACAGGGGTCGAAAAACTGTTTTTT	CATSVTLAGTGVEKLFF
TRBV27	14	TRBJ2-7	TRBD1	.	TGTGCCAGCAGAAGCGACGGGACAGATTACGAGCAGTACTTC	CASRSDGTDYEQYF
TRBV24-1	15	TRBJ2-1	.	.	TGTGCCACCAGTGATTTGCAGACTGCCTACAATGAGCAGTTCTTC	CATSDLQTAYNEQFF
TRBV3-1/TRBV3-2	15	TRBJ2-1	TRBD2	.	TGTGCCAGCAGCCTGATAGCGGGAGTAGGCAATGAGCAGTTCTTC	CASSLIAGVGNEQFF
TRBV4-3	15	TRBJ2-1	TRBD1	.	TGCGCCAGCAGCCAAGAAAGGACAGGGTTGGATGAGCAGTTCTTC	CASSQERTGLDEQFF
TRBV11-2	15	TRBJ1-2	.	.	TGTGCCAGCAGCTCGATACAGGGAAGGAAGGGAGGCTACACCTTC	CASSSIQGRKGGYTF
TRBV10-2	11	TRBJ2-3	.	once	TGCGCCGTCCGGGTGGAAGATACGCAGTATTTT	CAVRVEDTQYF
TRBV4-3	16	TRBJ2-3	TRBD2	.	TGCGCCAGCAGCCAAGAAAGACTAGCGGGGGGCGGTACGCAGTATTTT	CASSQERLAGGGTQYF
TRBV10-3	13	TRBJ2-7	.	.	TGTGCCATCAGGGCGGGATCCGGGGGCGAGCAGTACTTC	CAIRAGSGGEQYF
TRBV6-5	14	TRBJ2-5	TRBD2	.	TGTGCCACCCCCGCTATGCGGGGGGGCGAGACCCAGTACTTC	CATPAMRGGETQYF
TRBV19	14	TRBJ1-2	TRBD1	.	TGTGCCAGTAGTCCGGGACAGTCGGGCTATGGCTACACCTTC	CASSPGQSGYGYTF
TRBV4-2	16	TRBJ1-3	.	.	TGTGCCAGCAGATCGGAGAGGGGGGGATCGGGAAACACCATATATTTT	CASRSERGGSGNTIYF
TRBV3-1/TRBV3-2	14	TRBJ2-5	.	once	TGTGCCAGCAGCCAAGATACGGTCGGAGAGACCCAGTACTTC	CASSQDTVGETQYF
TRBV19	15	TRBJ1-3	.	.	TGTGCCAGTACCGCCGCGGGGAGGTCTGGAAACACCATATATTTT	CASTAAGRSGNTIYF
TRBV10-3	15	TRBJ2-3	TRBD2	.	TGTGCCATCAGTGAGGGTCTAGCGGGTCGCCGGGAGCAGTATTTT	CAISEGLAGRREQYF
TRBV6-4	18	TRBJ2-3	TRBD2	once	TGTGCCAGCAGTGCCCCCCGGACTAGCGGGGGGAGCACAGATACGCAGTATTTT	CASSAPRTSGGSTDTQYF
TRBV7-2	16	TRBJ1-3	TRBD1	.	TGTGCCAGCGCAGATCGGACAGGGGTTGGTGGAAACACCATATATTTT	CASADRTGVGGNTIYF
TRBV6-6	15	TRBJ2-7	TRBD1	.	TGTGCCAGCAGTTACTCGCAACAGGGGGCTTACGAGCAGTACTTC	CASSYSQQGAYEQYF